These 16 T cell receptor beta chains were sequenced from one sample in a study of shared clonotypes between healthy human individuals. Data came from immunoSEQ multiplex PCR; TCRdb stores just in-frame clones and leaves some out. The table has 2 million to 2.5 million clones, about 90% seen once. Sequencing used naive CD4+ T cells from PBMCs. Described subset: CD45RA+ positively selected. The receptors shown here come from a man aged 18 to 35 in good health. Some clones in this sample may be carry-over from other donors' samples.

The rearrangement joins TRBV6-1 to TRBJ2-1; 9 positions match TRBD2. The CDR3 sequence is 16 residues long. Germline lookup yields CDR1 MNHNS and CDR2 SASEGT. J was trimmed by 6 bases and V by 1 base; bases with no gene match: 7. The CDR3 reads CASSEGRTSGFNEQFF. As DNA, the CDR3 is TGTGCCAGCAGTGAAGGAAGAACTAGCGGGTTCAATGAGCAGTTCTTC.

The V gene is TRBV7-2, the J gene TRBJ1-5; TRBD1 is a possible D gene (6 bases). The germline V gene has CDR1 SGHTA and CDR2 FQGNSA. V was pared by 5 bases and J by 4 bases, with 12 bases between. This CDR3 has 14 amino acids. This CDR3 is CASSPPTGNQPQHF. In DNA, the CDR3 is TGTGCCAGCAGCCCACCGACAGGAAATCAGCCCCAGCATTTT.

V is TRBV7-2 and J is TRBJ2-1; D is perhaps TRBD1 (5 bases). The CDR3 length is 12 residues. The germline CDR1 and CDR2 sequences are SGHTA and FQGNSA. V gave up 4 bases and J gave up 6 bases, with 7 bases separating them. This CDR3 reads CASSWGANEQFF. CDR3 DNA sequence: TGTGCCAGCAGCTGGGGCGCCAATGAGCAGTTCTTC.

The CDR3 DNA reads as TGTGCCATCAGCACCGAGACAGCCCGCAACACTGAAGCTTTCTTT. Amino acids: CAISTETARNTEAFF. The chain carries TRBV10-3 and TRBJ1-1; D is possibly TRBD1 (5 bases). Trimming removed 6 bases at V and 2 bases at J, with 16 bases between. Germline V gives CDR1 ENHRY, CDR2 SYGVKD. The CDR3 spans 15 residues.

The rearrangement links TRBV7-9 to TRBJ2-5; D remains ambiguous. The V end was cut by 5 bases, the J end by 9 bases, with 19 bases between. The CDR3 is 14 amino acids. Looked up from germline, CDR1 is SEHNR and CDR2 is FQNEAQ (reference sequence). The CDR3 coding sequence is TGTGCCAGCAGCCCCCCCCCGGGTCCTGGGGCCCAGTACTTC. Protein: CASSPPPGPGAQYF.

The rearrangement links TRBV30 to TRBJ1-2, with TRBD1 identical over 10 bases. The germline V gene has CDR1 GTSNPN and CDR2 SVGIG (reference sequence). With V trimmed by 1 base and J by 8 bases, 7 bases remained unmatched. The length of the CDR3 is 14 residues. The CDR3 sequence is CAWSGRQGAKGYTF. In DNA form, the CDR3 reads TGTGCCTGGAGTGGGAGACAGGGGGCGAAGGGCTACACCTTC.

The chain employs TRBV27 and TRBJ1-1; D not resolved. The germline gives CDR1 MNHEY, CDR2 SMNVEV (reference sequence). This CDR3 is 15 amino acids long. V lost 6 bases to trimming and J lost 2 bases, with 16 bases between them. The CDR3 sequence is CASRFIGVANTEAFF. The CDR3 DNA follows: TGTGCCAGCAGGTTTATTGGGGTCGCCAACACTGAAGCTTTCTTT.

The rearrangement joins TRBV7-3 to TRBJ2-2; 8 bases are shared with TRBD1. Trimming at V came to 6 bases and at J to 6 bases, leaving 3 bases not matched to a gene. The CDR3 has 13 amino acids. CDR1 is SGHTA and CDR2 is FQGTGA in the germline V gene. The CDR3 region is CASSPGGPGELFF. CDR3 nucleotide sequence: TGTGCCAGCAGTCCAGGGGGCCCCGGGGAGCTGTTTTTT. Complete variable domain (other parts from reference TRBV7-3 and TRBJ2-2): GAGVSQTPSNKVTEKGKYVELRCDPISGHTALYWYRQSLGQGPEFLIYFQGTGAADDSGLPNDRFFAVRPEGSVSTLKIQRTERGDSAVYLCASSPGGPGELFFGEGSRLTVL.

The chain links TRBV9 to TRBJ2-7; TRBD2 aligns across 10 bases. From germline, CDR1 is SGDLS and CDR2 YYNGEE. The V and J ends lost 2 bases and 0 bases, in that order; junction bases with no gene match: 5. The CDR3 has 16 residues. The CDR3 spells CASSVGTSAISYEQYF. DNA for the CDR3: TGTGCCAGCAGCGTGGGGACTAGCGCGATCTCCTACGAGCAGTACTTC.

The chain joins TRBV5-1 to TRBJ2-1; D may be TRBD1 or TRBD2 (5 bases each). Trimming took off 6 bases at V and 1 base at J, with 17 bases between the two ends. Per germline, CDR1 SGHRS and CDR2 YFSETQ. This CDR3 has 16 residues. This chain's CDR3 is CASTNPGTASYNEQFF. In DNA form, the CDR3 reads TGCGCCAGCACAAACCCCGGGACCGCGTCCTACAATGAGCAGTTCTTC.

The chain uses TRBV10-3 and TRBJ1-2, with TRBD1 as a possible D gene (5 bases). Germline CDR1 and CDR2: ENHRY and SYGVKD. The ends were cut back, 2 bases at V and 7 bases at J, with 20 bases in the middle. The length of the CDR3 is 16 residues. Here the CDR3 DNA reads TGTGCCATCAGTGAGCCCCTCGGGGGGACTACCTTTGGCTACACCTTC. It is translated as CAISEPLGGTTFGYTF.

The chain couples TRBV7-2 to TRBJ2-7; D gene unclear. This CDR3 contains 13 residues. Germline V gene data show CDR1 as SGHTA and CDR2 as FQGNSA. V dropped 5 bases and J dropped 7 bases, with 15 bases sitting between them. The CDR3: CASSRTQTREQYF. The CDR3, as DNA: TGTGCCAGCAGCCGAACCCAAACGAGGGAGCAGTACTTC.

The chain combines TRBV5-1 with TRBJ2-1; 9 nucleotides line up with TRBD2. Germline loops: CDR1 SGHRS, CDR2 YFSETQ. The CDR3 is made up of 13 amino acids. Germline trimming cut 5 bases from V and 7 bases from J; bases unmatched to any gene: 4. Here the CDR3 reads CASSTLAGNEQFF. In DNA form, the CDR3 reads TGCGCCAGCAGTACCCTAGCGGGAAATGAGCAGTTCTTC.

This clone was seen only once. The chain carries TRBV5-1 and TRBJ2-1; possible D gene TRBD1, 5 bases. The CDR3 is made up of 17 amino acids. Trimming took off 4 bases at V and 8 bases at J, with 25 bases between the two ends. The germline V gene has CDR1 SGHRS and CDR2 YFSETQ. The CDR3 DNA reads TGCGCCAGCAGCCCCCAGCCCAAAGGGGTAGGGTGGGATGAGCAGTTCTTC. Translating gives CASSPQPKGVGWDEQFF.

The chain joins TRBV6-5 to TRBJ2-7; D may correspond to TRBD1 or TRBD2 (5 bases each). The length of the CDR3 is 14 residues. The germline V gene encodes CDR1 MNHEY and CDR2 SVGAGI. V dropped 7 bases and J dropped 6 bases, with 19 bases sitting between them. CDR3 sequence reads: CASTPTGLVGEQYF. For the CDR3, the DNA is TGTGCCAGCACTCCCACGGGGCTAGTCGGCGAGCAGTACTTC.

This clone was detected only a few times. The sample carries other DNA sequences with the same CDR3. The rearrangement uses TRBV30 and TRBJ1-1; D is perhaps TRBD1 (5 bases). CDR1 and CDR2 from the germline V gene are GTSNPN and SVGIG (reference sequence). With 0 bases removed from V and 1 base from J, the gap between germline ends came to 6 bases. The CDR3 totals 13 residues. The CDR3 region is CAWSVGGNTEAFF. The CDR3 DNA sequence: TGTGCCTGGAGTGTTGGGGGGAACACTGAAGCTTTCTTT.